This record concerns one TCR beta chain sequence. As yet, its antigen is unknown. The sample comes from a study of post-analysis software for immune sequencing data. The germline V gene has CDR1 SGHDT and CDR2 YYEEEE. This CDR3 contains 13 residues. Study conclusions and caveats: Samples from a shared batch, those prepared together, strongly co-clustered by F measure. TRBV5-6, TRBV5-1 and TRBV20-1 were among several TRBV segments more frequent in patients than controls.

Unique molecular identifiers were present in the TCR beta cDNA libraries. Each batch of about 1 to 11 million T cells produced roughly 500,000 cDNA molecules. Each CDR3 protein gets one entry after TCRdb re-called the PCR reads with MiXCR. The sample yields some 700,000 distinct CDR3 sequences, more than 50% seen once. This TCR was sampled from a girl between 2 and 10 years old with multiple sclerosis. The chain has TRBV5-6 and TRBJ2-5; D ambiguous. The tail of the sequence fits TRBJ2-7 better, so the J call may be wrong. Sequencing was done on a sample of blood. CDR3 amino acids: CASSLNYDTEQYF. Written as DNA, the CDR3 is TGTGCCAGCAGCTTGAACTACGACACCGAGCAGTACTTC.